Listed here are 10 T cell receptor beta chains from one sample, sequenced in a study of brain metastases from non-small cell lung cancer. Clones were read by immunoSEQ multiplex PCR, and TCRdb kept only the in-frame ones, dropping some. The data hold around 1,600 clones, with approximately 95% observed a single time. Material: tissue from a brain metastasis. These receptors all stem from a donor at least 40 years old with non-small cell lung cancer.

V gene TRBV6-5 combines with J gene TRBJ2-7; TRBD1 might be the D (6 bases). Germline loops: CDR1 MNHEY, CDR2 SVGAGI. The CDR3 is made up of 14 amino acids. The V gene lost 4 bases and the J gene lost 2 bases, with 12 bases spanning the gap. The CDR3 loop is CASSLGQLTYEQYF. The CDR3 DNA reads TGTGCCAGCAGTTTAGGACAGCTGACCTACGAGCAGTACTTC.

CDR3 amino acids: CASSLAGTSGSQGTQYF. CDR3 DNA: TGTGCCAGCAGCTTAGCCGGGACTAGCGGCTCTCAGGGGACCCAGTACTTC. The chain has TRBV7-2 and TRBJ2-5, with 11 bases matching TRBD2. The CDR3 is 17 amino acids. The V gene end was trimmed by 0 bases and the J gene end by 7 bases; junction bases not matched to a gene: 10. Germline V gene sequence: CDR1 SGHTA, CDR2 FQGNSA.

The chain recombines TRBV2 with TRBJ2-7; TRBD2 aligns across 7 bases. Trimming removed 6 bases from V and 4 bases from J; junction bases left unmatched: 18. Germline values: CDR1 SNHLY, CDR2 FYNNEI. The CDR3 has 17 amino acids. CDR3 DNA: TGTGCCAGCAGCCAAACCCCGCAGCGGGATTTGGGTTACGAGCAGTACTTC. Residues: CASSQTPQRDLGYEQYF.

This chain joins TRBV7-9 and TRBJ2-1, with D possibly TRBD1 on 5 matching bases. The V and J ends lost 6 bases and 8 bases respectively, with 17 bases between them. Germline CDR1 is SEHNR and CDR2 is FQNEAQ (reference sequence). The CDR3 is made up of 14 amino acids. This CDR3 reads CASRRGQGADEQFF. The CDR3 DNA follows: TGTGCCAGCAGACGAGGACAAGGGGCAGATGAGCAGTTCTTC.

CDR3 nucleotide sequence: TGCGCCAGCAGCTTGGGACAGGGATACTACGAGCAGTACTTC. It translates to CASSLGQGYYEQYF. This sequence joins TRBV5-1 and TRBJ2-7, with 7 bases that match TRBD1. The CDR3 spans 14 residues. Per germline, CDR1 SGHRS and CDR2 YFSETQ. V trimming: 0 bases; J trimming: 3 bases; junction bases outside the gene matches: 3.

With respect to this clone: A junction end diverges from the germline sequence, so it may reflect a read error. This sequence joins TRBV13 and TRBJ1-1; D is ambiguous. The CDR3 is made up of 14 amino acids. Germline CDR1 PRHDT, CDR2 FYEKMQ (reference sequence). Written as DNA, the CDR3 is TGTGCCAGCAGCTTAATGGGGTTGAACATTGAAGCTTTCTTT. Its protein product is CASSLMGLNIEAFF.

The gene calls are TRBV7-8 and TRBJ2-1; 9 bases agree with TRBD2. J was trimmed by 0 bases and V by 1 base; bases with no gene match: 1. The CDR3 runs to 16 residues. CDR1 is SGHVS, CDR2 FQNEAQ, per germline. The CDR3 bases are TGTGCCAGCAGCTTAGGTAGCGGGGGCTCCTACAATGAGCAGTTCTTC. Translating gives CASSLGSGGSYNEQFF.

This chain connects TRBV15 to TRBJ2-1; no reliable D call. Germline V gene lookup returns CDR1 LNHNV and CDR2 YYDKDF (reference sequence). This CDR3 spans 13 amino acids. V gave up 0 bases and J gave up 7 bases, with 7 bases separating them. The CDR3 DNA reads as TGTGCCACCAGCAGAGATCGGGTTAATGAGCAGTTCTTC. Translation: CATSRDRVNEQFF.

This clone has more than one count but fewer than ten. This chain connects TRBV19 to TRBJ1-1; no firm D call. Deletions cut 6 bases from V and 7 bases from J, with 9 bases between. This CDR3 is 11 amino acids long. Germline values: CDR1 LNHDA, CDR2 SQIVND (reference sequence). The CDR3 is CASREGSEAFF. DNA of the CDR3: TGTGCCAGTAGGGAAGGGAGTGAAGCTTTCTTT.

The V gene is TRBV4-2, the J gene TRBJ2-3, with 9 bases identical to TRBD2. CDR3 length equals 15 residues. Germline CDR1 reads LGHNA; CDR2 reads YNFKEQ. V shed 4 bases, J shed 2 bases, and the junction held 4 bases outside the gene matches. Here the CDR3 DNA reads TGTGCCAGCAGCCCTCGCGGGGGGGACACAGATACGCAGTATTTT. It encodes CASSPRGGDTDTQYF.